This T cell receptor beta chain was identified during a study of T cells in Graves' hyperthyroidism and ophthalmopathy. TCR beta CDR3 regions were amplified from RNA. TCR CDR3 underwent first-round RT-PCR with the HTBI primer set. TCRdb re-derived calls from the multiplex PCR reads in MiXCR, one entry per CDR3 protein. The sample lists about 410,000 distinct CDR3 sequences; about 15% were seen once. Findings of the study overall: The blood repertoire included most of the expanded thyroid clonotypes above 0.001. In the analysis, a 13 V-J model separated ophthalmopathy from stable hyperthyroidism.

This clonotype was observed a single time. Antigen specificity is unknown. The sample was blood. The receptor was isolated from a man aged 18-30 years with Graves' ophthalmopathy.

CDR3 amino acids: CASSAPGGRTNYGYTF. CDR3 in DNA: TGCGCCAGCAGCGCCCCGGGAGGACGTACTAACTATGGCTACACCTTC. The rearrangement links TRBV4-1 to TRBJ1-2, with unresolved D. There are 16 residues in the CDR3. The germline gives CDR1 MGHRA, CDR2 YSYEKL. V was trimmed by 5 bases and J by 0 bases, leaving 16 bases between them.